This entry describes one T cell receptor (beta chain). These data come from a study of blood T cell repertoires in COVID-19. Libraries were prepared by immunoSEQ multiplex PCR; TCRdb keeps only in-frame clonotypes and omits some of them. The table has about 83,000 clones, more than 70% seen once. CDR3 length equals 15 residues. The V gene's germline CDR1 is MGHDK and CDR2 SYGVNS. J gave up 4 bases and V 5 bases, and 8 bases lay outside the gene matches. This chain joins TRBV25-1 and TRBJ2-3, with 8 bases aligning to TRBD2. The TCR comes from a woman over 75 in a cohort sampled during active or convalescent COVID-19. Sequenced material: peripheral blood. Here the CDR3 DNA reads TGTGCCAGCAGTCCGGGGGGGCGGAGGGCAGATACGCAGTATTTT. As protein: CASSPGGRRADTQYF.